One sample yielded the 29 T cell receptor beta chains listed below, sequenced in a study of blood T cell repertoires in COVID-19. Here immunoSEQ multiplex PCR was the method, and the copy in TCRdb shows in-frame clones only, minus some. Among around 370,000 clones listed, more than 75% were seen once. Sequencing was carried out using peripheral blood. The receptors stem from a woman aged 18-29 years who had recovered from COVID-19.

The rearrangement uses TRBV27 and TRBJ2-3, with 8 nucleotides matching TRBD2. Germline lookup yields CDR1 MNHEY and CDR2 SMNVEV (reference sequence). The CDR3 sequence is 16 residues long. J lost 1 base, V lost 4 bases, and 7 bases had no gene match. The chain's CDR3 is CASSWSGREGTDTQYF. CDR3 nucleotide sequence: TGTGCCAGCAGTTGGTCCGGGCGGGAGGGCACAGATACGCAGTATTTT.

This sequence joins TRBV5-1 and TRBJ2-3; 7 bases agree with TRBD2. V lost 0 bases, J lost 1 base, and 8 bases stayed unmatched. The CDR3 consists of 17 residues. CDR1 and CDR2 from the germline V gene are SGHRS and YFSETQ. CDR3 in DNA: TGCGCCAGCAGCTTGGTTGGCGGGAGAGTAGGCACAGATACGCAGTATTTT. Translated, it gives CASSLVGGRVGTDTQYF.

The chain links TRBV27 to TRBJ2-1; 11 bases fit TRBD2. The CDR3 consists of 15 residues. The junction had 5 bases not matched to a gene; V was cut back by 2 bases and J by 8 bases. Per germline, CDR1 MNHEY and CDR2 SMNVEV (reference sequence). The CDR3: CASSLVAGGVDEQFF. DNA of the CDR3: TGTGCCAGCAGTTTAGTAGCGGGAGGGGTAGATGAGCAGTTCTTC.

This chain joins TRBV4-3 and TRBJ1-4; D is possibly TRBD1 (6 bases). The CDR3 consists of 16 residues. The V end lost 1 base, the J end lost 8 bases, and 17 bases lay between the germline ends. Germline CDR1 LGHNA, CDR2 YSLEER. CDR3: CASSQASGAGREKLFF. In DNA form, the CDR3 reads TGCGCCAGCAGCCAAGCCTCAGGGGCAGGGAGAGAAAAACTGTTTTTT.

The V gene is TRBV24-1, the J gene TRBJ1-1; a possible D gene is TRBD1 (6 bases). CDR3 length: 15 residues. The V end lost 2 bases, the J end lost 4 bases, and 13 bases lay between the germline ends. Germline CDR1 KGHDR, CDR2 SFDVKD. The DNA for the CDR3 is TGTGCCACCAGTGATTCCGCGGGGGCGGGCACTGAAGCTTTCTTT. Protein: CATSDSAGAGTEAFF.

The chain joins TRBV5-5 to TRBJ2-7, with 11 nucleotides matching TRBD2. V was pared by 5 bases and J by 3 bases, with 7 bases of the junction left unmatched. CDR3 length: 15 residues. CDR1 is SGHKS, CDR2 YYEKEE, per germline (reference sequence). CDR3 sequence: CASSLLAGGSYEQYV. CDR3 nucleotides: TGTGCCAGCAGTCTCCTAGCGGGAGGCAGCTACGAGCAGTACGTC.

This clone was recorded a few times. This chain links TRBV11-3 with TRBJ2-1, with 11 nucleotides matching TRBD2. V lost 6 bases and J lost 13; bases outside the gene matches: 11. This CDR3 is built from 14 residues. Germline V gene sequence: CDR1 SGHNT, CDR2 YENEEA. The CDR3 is CASRPTLAGGEQFF. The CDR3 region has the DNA TGTGCCAGCAGACCGACTTTAGCGGGAGGGGAACAGTTCTTC.

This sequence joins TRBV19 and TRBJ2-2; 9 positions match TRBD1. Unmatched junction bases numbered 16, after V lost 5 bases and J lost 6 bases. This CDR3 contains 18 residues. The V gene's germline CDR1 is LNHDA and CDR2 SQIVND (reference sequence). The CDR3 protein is CASSGQGLMFLDAGELFF. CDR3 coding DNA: TGTGCCAGTAGTGGACAGGGGTTGATGTTCCTTGACGCCGGGGAGCTGTTTTTT.

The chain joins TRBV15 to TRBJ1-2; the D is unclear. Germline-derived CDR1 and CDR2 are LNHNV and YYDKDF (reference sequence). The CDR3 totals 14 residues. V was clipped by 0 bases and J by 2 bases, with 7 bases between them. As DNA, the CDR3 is TGTGCCACCAGCAGAGATCGGGAGAACTATGGCTACACCTTC. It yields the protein CATSRDRENYGYTF.

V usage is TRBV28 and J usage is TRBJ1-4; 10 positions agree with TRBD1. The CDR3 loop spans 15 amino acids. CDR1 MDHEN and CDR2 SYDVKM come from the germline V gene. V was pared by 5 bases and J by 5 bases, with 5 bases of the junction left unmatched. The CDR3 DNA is TGTGCCAGCAGTCGAGGGACAGGGGCGAATGAAAAACTGTTTTTT. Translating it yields CASSRGTGANEKLFF.

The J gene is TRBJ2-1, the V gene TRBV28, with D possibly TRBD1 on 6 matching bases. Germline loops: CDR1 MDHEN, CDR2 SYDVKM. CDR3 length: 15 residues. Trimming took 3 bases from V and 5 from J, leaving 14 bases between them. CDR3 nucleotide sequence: TGTGCCAGCAGTTTGCCGACAGGTCTACACAATGAGCAGTTCTTC. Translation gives CASSLPTGLHNEQFF.

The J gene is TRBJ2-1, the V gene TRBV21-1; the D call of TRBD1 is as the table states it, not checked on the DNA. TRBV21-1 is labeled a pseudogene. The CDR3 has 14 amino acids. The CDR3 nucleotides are TGTGCCACCGAGATAGGGACAGGGGAGAATGAGCAGTTCTTC. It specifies CATEIGTGENEQFF.

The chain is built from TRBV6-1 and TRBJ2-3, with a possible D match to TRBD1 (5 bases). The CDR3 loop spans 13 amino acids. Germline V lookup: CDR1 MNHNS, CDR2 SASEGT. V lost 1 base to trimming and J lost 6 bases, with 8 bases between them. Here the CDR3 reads CASSEVAGDTQYF. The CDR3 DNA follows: TGTGCCAGCAGTGAAGTGGCAGGGGATACGCAGTATTTT.

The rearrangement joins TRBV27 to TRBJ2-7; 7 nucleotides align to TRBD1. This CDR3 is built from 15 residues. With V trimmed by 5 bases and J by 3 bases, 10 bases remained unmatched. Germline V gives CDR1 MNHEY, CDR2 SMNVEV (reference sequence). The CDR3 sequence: CASSRRGTDYYEQYV. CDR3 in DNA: TGTGCCAGCAGTCGACGAGGGACAGACTACTACGAGCAGTACGTC.

In nucleotides, the CDR3 is TGTGCCAGCAGCGTAGAATTTAGCGGGACTGAGCAGTTCTTC. It is translated as CASSVEFSGTEQFF. The V call is TRBV9, the J call TRBJ2-1; 8 positions agree with TRBD2. The CDR3 is made up of 14 amino acids. The germline V gene encodes CDR1 SGDLS and CDR2 YYNGEE. V gave up 0 bases and J gave up 9 bases; unmatched junction bases: 5.

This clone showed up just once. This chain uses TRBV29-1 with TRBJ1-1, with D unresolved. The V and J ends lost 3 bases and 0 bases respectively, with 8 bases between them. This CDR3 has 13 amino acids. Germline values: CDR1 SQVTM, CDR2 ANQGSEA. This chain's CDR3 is CSVDRSLNTEAFF. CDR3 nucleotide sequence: TGCAGCGTTGACCGGAGCTTGAACACTGAAGCTTTCTTT.

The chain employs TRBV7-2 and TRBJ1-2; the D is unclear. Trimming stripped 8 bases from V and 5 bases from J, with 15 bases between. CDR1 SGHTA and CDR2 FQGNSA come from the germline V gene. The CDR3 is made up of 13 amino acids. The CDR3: CASAPSGGYGYTF. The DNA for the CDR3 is TGTGCCAGCGCTCCTAGCGGTGGGTATGGCTACACCTTC. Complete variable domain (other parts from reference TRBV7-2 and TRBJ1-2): GAGVSQSPSNKVTEKGKDVELRCDPISGHTALYWYRQSLGQGLEFLIYFQGNSAPDKSGLPSDRFSAERTGGSVSTLTIQRTQQEDSAVYLCASAPSGGYGYTFGSGTRLTVV.

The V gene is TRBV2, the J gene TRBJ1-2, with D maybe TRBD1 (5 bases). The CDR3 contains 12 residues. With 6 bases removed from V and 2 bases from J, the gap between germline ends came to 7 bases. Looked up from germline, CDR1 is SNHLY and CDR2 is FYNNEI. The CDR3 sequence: CASSRVNYGYTF. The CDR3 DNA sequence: TGTGCCAGCAGCAGGGTAAACTATGGCTACACCTTC.

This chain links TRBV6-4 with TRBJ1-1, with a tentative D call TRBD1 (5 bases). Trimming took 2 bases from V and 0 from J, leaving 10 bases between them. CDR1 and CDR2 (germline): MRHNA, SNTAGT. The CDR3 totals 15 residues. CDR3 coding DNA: TGTGCCAGCAGTGACGGAGTCAGGGTGAACACTGAAGCTTTCTTT. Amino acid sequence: CASSDGVRVNTEAFF.

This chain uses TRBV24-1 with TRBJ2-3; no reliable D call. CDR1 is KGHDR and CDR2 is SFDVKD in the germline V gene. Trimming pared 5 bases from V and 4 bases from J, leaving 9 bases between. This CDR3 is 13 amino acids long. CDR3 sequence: CATSASLADTQYF. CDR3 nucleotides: TGTGCCACCAGTGCGAGTCTAGCAGATACGCAGTATTTT.

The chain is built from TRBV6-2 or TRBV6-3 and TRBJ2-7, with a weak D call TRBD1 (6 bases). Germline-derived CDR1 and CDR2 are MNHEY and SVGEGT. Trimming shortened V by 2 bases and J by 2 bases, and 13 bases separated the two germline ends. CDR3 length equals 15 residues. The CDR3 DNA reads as TGTGCCAGCAGTTACGAGCCGGACAGAACCTACGAGCAGTACGTC. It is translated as CASSYEPDRTYEQYV.

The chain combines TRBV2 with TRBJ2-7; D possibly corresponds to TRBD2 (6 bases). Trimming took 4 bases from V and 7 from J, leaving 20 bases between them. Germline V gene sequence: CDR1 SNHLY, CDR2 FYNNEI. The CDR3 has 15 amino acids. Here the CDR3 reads CASSVVRDSPREQYV. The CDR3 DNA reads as TGTGCCAGCAGTGTAGTCCGGGACTCCCCTCGGGAGCAGTACGTC.

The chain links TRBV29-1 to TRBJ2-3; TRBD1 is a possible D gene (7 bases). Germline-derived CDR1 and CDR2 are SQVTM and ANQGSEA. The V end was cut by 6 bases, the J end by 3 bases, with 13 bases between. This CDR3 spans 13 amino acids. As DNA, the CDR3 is TGCAGCGTCGCCCAGGGGGGAACAGATACGCAGTATTTT. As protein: CSVAQGGTDTQYF.

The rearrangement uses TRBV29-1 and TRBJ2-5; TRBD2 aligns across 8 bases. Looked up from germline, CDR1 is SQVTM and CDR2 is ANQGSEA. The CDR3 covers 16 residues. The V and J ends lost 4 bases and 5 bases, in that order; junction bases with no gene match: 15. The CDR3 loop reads CSVGKLADIRGETQYF. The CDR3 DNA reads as TGCAGCGTTGGGAAACTAGCGGACATAAGAGGGGAGACCCAGTACTTC.

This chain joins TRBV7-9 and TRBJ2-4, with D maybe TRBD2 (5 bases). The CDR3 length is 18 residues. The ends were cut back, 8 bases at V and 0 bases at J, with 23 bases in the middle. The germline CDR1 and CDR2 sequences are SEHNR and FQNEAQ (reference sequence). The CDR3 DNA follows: TGTGCCAGCTCCCTCGTGGCGGGTTCGTCCCTAGCCAAAAACATTCAGTACTTC. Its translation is CASSLVAGSSLAKNIQYF.

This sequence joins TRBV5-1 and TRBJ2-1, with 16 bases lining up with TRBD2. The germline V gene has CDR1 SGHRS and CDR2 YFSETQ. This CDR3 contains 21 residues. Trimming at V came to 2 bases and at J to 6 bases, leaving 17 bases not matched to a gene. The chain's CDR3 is CASSFIPWGTSGRAGINEQFF. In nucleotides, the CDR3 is TGCGCCAGCAGCTTCATCCCCTGGGGGACTAGCGGGAGGGCCGGGATCAATGAGCAGTTCTTC. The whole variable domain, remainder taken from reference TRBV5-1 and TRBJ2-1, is KAGVTQTPRYLIKTRGQQVTLSCSPISGHRSVSWYQQTPGQGLQFLFEYFSETQRNKGNFPGRFSGRQFSNSRSEMNVSTLELGDSALYLCASSFIPWGTSGRAGINEQFFGPGTRLTVL.

The CDR3 coding sequence is TGCGCCAGCAGTGAGATAGGACAGGGGGCTGACACTGAAGCTTTCTTT. The encoded protein is CASSEIGQGADTEAFF. V is TRBV10-1 and J is TRBJ1-1, with 11 positions matching TRBD1. Unmatched junction bases numbered 5, after V lost 2 bases and J lost 3 bases. CDR3 length: 16 residues. CDR1 is WNHNN and CDR2 is SYGVQD in the germline V gene (reference sequence).

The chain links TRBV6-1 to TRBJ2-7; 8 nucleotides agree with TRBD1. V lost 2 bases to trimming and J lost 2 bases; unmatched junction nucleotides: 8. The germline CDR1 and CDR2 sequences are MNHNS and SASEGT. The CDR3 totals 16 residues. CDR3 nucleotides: TGTGCCAGCAGTGAATGGTTTACAGGGGGACCCTACGAGCAGTACGTC. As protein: CASSEWFTGGPYEQYV.

As DNA, the CDR3 is TGTGCCAGCAGCTTGGGGACTAGCGGGACGGGAGAGCAGTACGTC. The encoded protein is CASSLGTSGTGEQYV. This sequence joins TRBV7-2 and TRBJ2-7; TRBD2 matches 13 bases. This CDR3 comprises 15 residues. V shed 3 bases, J shed 7 bases, and the junction held 6 bases outside the gene matches. Germline values: CDR1 SGHTA, CDR2 FQGNSA.